These T cell receptor beta chains were read from a single sample in a study of CD8 T cells in Susac syndrome. TCRdb reprocessed the immunoSEQ multiplex PCR reads via MiXCR and lists one record per CDR3 protein. The table has 180,000 or so distinct CDR3 sequences, around 95% seen once. Source material: CD4+ T cells from PBMCs. The receptors were sampled from a human donor with multiple sclerosis. The CDR3 runs from the conserved cysteine through the conserved F or W. D genes are given only for firm matches.

>TRBJ1-5|.|TRBV20-1
TGCAGTGCCCGAGACATTAGCAATCAGCCCCAGCATTTT
CSARDISNQPQHF
>TRBJ2-1|TRBD2|TRBV6-5
TGTGCCAGCAGTTACTTGAATTCGGTTAGCGGGGTCAATGAGCAGTTCTTC
CASSYLNSVSGVNEQFF
>TRBJ1-1|.|TRBV20-1
TGCAGTGCTAGAGTGAACGGGGACGGCGAAAGTGAAGCTTTCTTT
CSARVNGDGESEAFF
>TRBJ2-5|.|TRBV4-3
TGCGCCAGCAGCCAAGATTGGTTTGTGGAGACCCAGTACTTC
CASSQDWFVETQYF
>TRBJ1-1|.|TRBV29-1
TGCAGCGTTGAGGGCAGGGTTGAAGCTTTCTTT
CSVEGRVEAFF
>TRBJ2-7|.|TRBV19
TGTGCCAGTAGTATCGGTGGGGATCACTACGAGCAGTACTTC
CASSIGGDHYEQYF
>TRBJ2-7|TRBD2|TRBV5-4
TGTGCCAGCAGCACGAGAGCGGGGGCCACCTCCTACGAGCAGTACTTC
CASSTRAGATSYEQYF
>TRBJ2-1|TRBD2|TRBV7-9
TGTGCCAGCAGCTTAGATCGTCTAGCGGGGGTCCCCAATGAGCAGTTCTTC
CASSLDRLAGVPNEQFF
>TRBJ2-7|TRBD1|TRBV9
TGTGCCAGCAGCGTGGAAGGGGGCAGGGAGCAGTACTTC
CASSVEGGREQYF
>TRBJ2-5|.|TRBV6-2/TRBV6-3
TGTGCCAGCAGTACTCGGGACTTCCGGGACTTC
CASSTRDFRDF
>TRBJ2-7|.|TRBV12-3/TRBV12-4
TGTGCCAGCAGTCAATCCAGGGATACCGAGCAGTACTTC
CASSQSRDTEQYF
>TRBJ2-7|TRBD2|TRBV11-2
TGTGCCAGCAGCTTGGTAACTAGCGGCCCCTACGAGCAGTACTTC
CASSLVTSGPYEQYF
>TRBJ2-1|.|TRBV19
TGTGCCAGTAGTATGAGCGGGCCTCCGACCTACAATGAGCAGTTCTTC
CASSMSGPPTYNEQFF
>TRBJ1-1|TRBD1|TRBV27
TGTGCCAGCAGTTCACTAGGGGACAGGGTATGGACTGAAGCTTTCTTT
CASSSLGDRVWTEAFF
>TRBJ1-2|.|TRBV30
TGTGCCTGGAGTAAAAAGGGAGCTGCTAACTATGGCTACACCTTC
CAWSKKGAANYGYTF
>TRBJ2-7|TRBD1|TRBV9
TGTGCCAGCAGCCCTCGTCCCGGGACAGGGTTCGCAGCCTACGAGCAGTACTTC
CASSPRPGTGFAAYEQYF
>TRBJ2-2|TRBD1|TRBV30
TGTGCCTGGAGTGTGGCAGGGGGCCATACCGGGGAGCTGTTTTTT
CAWSVAGGHTGELFF
>TRBJ2-7|TRBD1|TRBV15
TGTGCCACCAGCAGACCACAGGGGGCGTCCGAGCAGTACTTC
CATSRPQGASEQYF
>TRBJ1-2|TRBD1|TRBV12-3/TRBV12-4
TGTGCCAGCAGTTTCGGAGGGACAGACTATGGCTACACCTTC
CASSFGGTDYGYTF
>TRBJ1-1|.|TRBV28
TGTGCCAGCAGTTTTACAACAAACACTGAAGCTTTCTTT
CASSFTTNTEAFF
>TRBJ2-5|.|TRBV10-3
TGTGCCATCAGTGTAGGCAGCCAAGAGACCCAGTACTTC
CAISVGSQETQYF
>TRBJ2-5|TRBD1|TRBV18
TGTGCCAGCTCACCACTCGGGACAGGGTACCAAGAGACCCAGTACTTC
CASSPLGTGYQETQYF
>TRBJ1-1|.|TRBV3-1
TGTGCCAGCAGCCAAGGAGGAAAAACTGAAGCTTTCTTT
CASSQGGKTEAFF
>TRBJ2-1|TRBD1|TRBV20-1
TGCAGTGCAGTACAGGGGTACAATGAGCAGTTCTTC
CSAVQGYNEQFF